These 22 T cell receptor beta chains were sequenced from one sample in a study of CD8 T cells in Susac syndrome (dated by TCRdb to the late 2010s). Libraries were made using the immunoSEQ multiplex PCR assay. RNA was extracted with the RNeasy kit and roughly 0.45 to 1 ug was reverse transcribed using random hexamers. TCRdb reanalyzed the raw reads on its own, using fastp at Q25 for trimming and MiXCR for clone calling, and kept in-frame beta chains. Records with the same CDR3 protein are collapsed into one entry carrying the most frequent genes and DNA. This sample holds some 130,000 distinct CDR3 sequences; roughly 94% were observed only once. Around 0.2% of the sample comes from the top ten. The sequencing input was CD8+ T cells from PBMCs. The receptor source for this set is a human donor with Susac syndrome.

The chain uses TRBV5-1 and TRBJ2-3; TRBD2 might be the D (6 bases). Germline V gene lookup returns CDR1 SGHRS and CDR2 YFSETQ. Trimming removed 1 base from V and 3 bases from J, with 12 bases in between. There are 15 residues in the CDR3. CDR3 loop: CASSLFPSETDTQYF. Here the CDR3 DNA reads TGCGCCAGCAGCTTGTTTCCTAGCGAAACAGATACGCAGTATTTT.

This chain links TRBV4-2 with TRBJ2-7; TRBD1 might be the D (5 bases). Germline values: CDR1 LGHNA, CDR2 YNFKEQ. CDR3 size: 14 residues. The germline V and J ends were trimmed by 0 bases and 7 bases, with 13 bases remaining between them. The CDR3 coding sequence is TGTGCCAGCAGCCAAGATTTATCCCAGGGTGAGCAGTACTTC. Translating it yields CASSQDLSQGEQYF.

The V and J genes are TRBV9 and TRBJ1-2, with a weak D call TRBD1 (6 bases). Looked up from germline, CDR1 is SGDLS and CDR2 is YYNGEE. V gave up 0 bases and J gave up 5 bases, with 14 bases separating them. The CDR3 covers 15 residues. In nucleotides, the CDR3 is TGTGCCAGCAGCGTAGCTACAGGGAGTGGATATGGCTACACCTTC. It yields the protein CASSVATGSGYGYTF.

The gene calls are TRBV9 and TRBJ2-4; TRBD1 aligns across 10 bases. This CDR3 is built from 18 residues. V was clipped by 2 bases and J by 1 base; unmatched bases: 9. Germline CDR1 reads SGDLS; CDR2 reads YYNGEE. The CDR3 here is CASSVGIDRGLAKNIQYF. The CDR3, as DNA: TGTGCCAGCAGCGTTGGAATCGACAGGGGGCTCGCCAAAAACATTCAGTACTTC.

CDR3 sequence reads: CASTPRGLWTSGYNEQFF. In DNA, the CDR3 is TGTGCCAGCACTCCCAGAGGGTTGTGGACTAGCGGCTACAATGAGCAGTTCTTC. V is TRBV6-1 and J is TRBJ2-1, with 10 bases matching TRBD2. This CDR3 is 18 amino acids long. V was clipped by 7 bases and J by 3 bases; unmatched bases: 15. In germline, CDR1 is MNHNS, CDR2 SASEGT.

V and J are TRBV4-1 and TRBJ1-5; TRBD1 is a possible D gene (6 bases). The CDR3 sequence is 19 residues long. Germline-derived CDR1 and CDR2 are MGHRA and YSYEKL. V lost 2 bases and J lost 2, with 22 bases in between. Here the CDR3 DNA reads TGCGCCAGCAGCCAAAAGATCCCCCCGTGGGGGGCCGGCAATCAGCCCCAGCATTTT. It specifies CASSQKIPPWGAGNQPQHF.

This chain uses TRBV30 with TRBJ2-3; 13 nucleotides align to TRBD2. In germline, CDR1 is GTSNPN, CDR2 SVGIG (reference sequence). This CDR3 has 13 residues. J lost 2 bases, V lost 8 bases, and 1 base had no gene match. CDR3: CAGLAGDTDTQYF. As DNA, the CDR3 is TGTGCCGGACTAGCGGGAGACACAGATACGCAGTATTTT.

V gene TRBV24-1 combines with J gene TRBJ2-1; 15 nucleotides line up with TRBD2. V gave up 3 bases and J gave up 13 bases; unmatched junction bases: 6. Germline CDR1 and CDR2: KGHDR and SFDVKD. There are 15 residues in the CDR3. The CDR3, as DNA: TGTGCCACCAGTGATCACGGACTAGCGGGAGGGAGCCAGTTCTTC. Its protein is CATSDHGLAGGSQFF.

The chain combines TRBV5-4 with TRBJ1-1, with 7 bases matching TRBD1. The CDR3 covers 14 residues. CDR1 and CDR2 (germline): SGHNT, YYREEE (reference sequence). V dropped 5 bases and J dropped 1; count of bases not matched to a gene: 5. CDR3 in amino acids: CASSNQGGNTEAFF. As DNA, the CDR3 is TGTGCCAGCAGTAATCAGGGGGGGAACACTGAAGCTTTCTTT.

The J gene is TRBJ1-1, the V gene TRBV11-1, with D possibly being TRBD1 (5 bases). Looked up from germline, CDR1 is SGHAT and CDR2 is FQDESV (reference sequence). The CDR3 loop spans 13 amino acids. V was trimmed by 2 bases and J by 4 bases, leaving 8 bases between them. The CDR3 DNA follows: TGTGCCAGCAGCTTACAGGGCGCCACTGAAGCTTTCTTT. This translates into CASSLQGATEAFF.

V and J are TRBV27 and TRBJ2-7, with D unclear. Trimming left V 5 bases short and J 0 bases short, with 5 bases between. Germline CDR1 and CDR2: MNHEY and SMNVEV (reference sequence). This CDR3 contains 12 residues. The CDR3 sequence: CASSGLSYEQYF. Here the CDR3 DNA reads TGTGCCAGCAGTGGCCTCTCCTACGAGCAGTACTTC.

This sequence joins TRBV5-6 and TRBJ2-5; D could derive from TRBD1 or TRBD2 (5 bases each). Trimming stripped 2 bases from V and 1 base from J, with 12 bases between. CDR1 and CDR2 (germline): SGHDT, YYEEEE. This CDR3 is built from 15 residues. The CDR3 nucleotides are TGTGCCAGCAGCTTCCGGGACCTACCCCAAGAGACCCAGTACTTC. This encodes CASSFRDLPQETQYF.

The genes are TRBV9 and TRBJ2-7; tentative D call: TRBD2 (5 bases). There are 15 residues in the CDR3. V lost 0 bases, J lost 4 bases, and 14 bases lay in between. CDR1 is SGDLS, CDR2 YYNGEE, per germline. This chain's CDR3 is CASSVASGLLYEQYF. The CDR3 coding sequence is TGTGCCAGCAGCGTAGCCAGCGGTCTCCTGTACGAGCAGTACTTC.

The gene calls are TRBV13 and TRBJ2-1; 9 bases line up with TRBD2. J was trimmed by 8 bases and V by 5 bases; bases with no gene match: 13. CDR1 PRHDT and CDR2 FYEKMQ come from the germline V gene (reference sequence). CDR3 length: 16 residues. CDR3 in amino acids: CASSQPVASGNHEQFF. CDR3 DNA: TGTGCCAGCAGCCAACCAGTGGCTAGCGGGAACCATGAGCAGTTCTTC.

The genes are TRBV5-4 and TRBJ2-1, with D tentatively TRBD2 (6 bases). Germline-derived CDR1 and CDR2 are SGHNT and YYREEE (reference sequence). CDR3 size: 16 residues. The ends were cut back, 6 bases at V and 0 bases at J, with 16 bases in the middle. The CDR3 coding sequence is TGTGCCAGCACCACCGCCGAGACTAGCTCCTACAATGAGCAGTTCTTC. Amino acid sequence: CASTTAETSSYNEQFF. Looking up the rest from reference TRBV5-4 and TRBJ2-1 gives the full variable domain: ETGVTQSPTHLIKTRGQQVTLRCSSQSGHNTVSWYQQALGQGPQFIFQYYREEENGRGNFPPRFSGLQFPNYSSELNVNALELDDSALYLCASTTAETSSYNEQFFGPGTRLTVL.

This clonotype was seen once. The V gene is TRBV20-1, the J gene TRBJ2-3; no definite D call. Per the germline V gene, CDR1 is DFQATT and CDR2 is SNEGSKA (reference sequence). The ends were cut back, 0 bases at V and 1 base at J, with 8 bases in the middle. The length of the CDR3 is 14 residues. The CDR3 nucleotides read TGCAGTGCTAGAGATGACGTCCGCACAGATACGCAGTATTTT. Translating gives CSARDDVRTDTQYF.

This rearrangement joins TRBV9 to TRBJ1-1; TRBD1 is a possible D gene (5 bases). Germline V lookup: CDR1 SGDLS, CDR2 YYNGEE. The CDR3 contains 14 residues. The V end lost 0 bases, the J end lost 1 base, and 7 bases lay between the germline ends. CDR3 DNA sequence: TGTGCCAGCAGCGTAGCCACAGGGAACACTGAAGCTTTCTTT. Residues: CASSVATGNTEAFF. Looking up the rest from reference TRBV9 and TRBJ1-1 gives the full variable domain: DSGVTQTPKHLITATGQRVTLRCSPRSGDLSVYWYQQSLDQGLQFLIQYYNGEERAKGNILERFSAQQFPDLHSELNLSSLELGDSALYFCASSVATGNTEAFFGQGTRLTVV.

The V and J genes are TRBV12-3 or TRBV12-4 and TRBJ2-3; unclear D gene. V lost 6 bases and J lost 1, with 8 bases in between. The CDR3 runs 13 residues. In nucleotides, the CDR3 is TGTGCCAGCAGCCCCGTGCGCACAGATACGCAGTATTTT. As protein: CASSPVRTDTQYF.

V and J are TRBV4-1 and TRBJ2-1; 7 bases match TRBD2. Unmatched junction bases numbered 8, after V lost 1 base and J lost 5 bases. CDR1 MGHRA and CDR2 YSYEKL come from the germline V gene. CDR3 length: 16 residues. In nucleotides, the CDR3 is TGCGCCAGCAGCCAAGGCCCAGCGGGGAATAACAATGAGCAGTTCTTC. Protein: CASSQGPAGNNNEQFF.

The chain links TRBV27 to TRBJ1-5, with a tentative D call TRBD1 (5 bases). CDR3 length: 15 residues. V shed 0 bases and J shed 4 bases, with 10 bases lying between them. CDR1 MNHEY and CDR2 SMNVEV come from the germline V gene (reference sequence). CDR3 region: CASSLSGQPNQPQHF. The CDR3 coding sequence is TGTGCCAGCAGTTTATCGGGGCAGCCAAATCAGCCCCAGCATTTT.

This CDR3 is CASSATGSQFGEQFF. CDR3 DNA sequence: TGTGCCAGCAGCGCGACAGGGTCACAATTCGGTGAGCAGTTCTTC. The rearrangement links TRBV9 to TRBJ2-1; TRBD1 aligns across 7 bases. The CDR3 extends over 15 amino acids. Per the germline V gene, CDR1 is SGDLS and CDR2 is YYNGEE. Trimming removed 3 bases from V and 9 bases from J; junction bases left unmatched: 12.

V is TRBV12-3 or TRBV12-4 and J is TRBJ1-1; TRBD1 matches 8 bases. J lost 4 bases, V lost 6 bases, and 1 base had no gene match. The CDR3 runs 12 residues. For the CDR3, the DNA is TGTGCCAGCAGCACAGGGGGCACTGAAGCTTTCTTT. This sequence encodes CASSTGGTEAFF.